This T cell receptor beta chain was observed in a study of monozygotic twins with cystic fibrosis. Study at large: Libraries were built from 2.5 to 3 micrograms of fragmented DNA using about 15 PCR cycles.

General study points: Age, concordance and disease severity did not associate with shared CDR3 numbers. Monozygotic CF twins shared more identical nucleotide clonotypes than unrelated patients. Median Simpson clonality of approximately 0.01 suggested naive T cells predominated.

Remarks on this clone: Its antigen is not known.

The CDR3 contains 16 residues. The V gene lost 4 bases and the J gene lost 2 bases, with 18 bases spanning the gap. Germline V gives CDR1 SGDLS, CDR2 YYNGEE. Sequenced by immunoSEQ multiplex PCR; TCRdb stores in-frame clones only, minus some. Altogether nearly 25,000 clones are present, 80% to 95% being singletons, with the ten largest covering roughly 0.3%. The J gene is TRBJ2-5, the V gene TRBV9, with a tentative D call TRBD1 (6 bases). The source of this sequence is a girl under 10 years old with cystic fibrosis. Sequencing was carried out using blood. The CDR3 bases are TGTGCCAGCAGCCTGACCCCCGACAGGCCGCAAGAGACCCAGTACTTC. Protein: CASSLTPDRPQETQYF.